This TCR beta chain came from a study of T and B cells in COVID-19 patients. Study information: Blood was sampled from COVID-19 patients who were either actively infected or recovered.

Multiplex PCR with BIOMED2 TRB-A/B primer pools amplified TRB rearrangements. A single record per CDR3 protein comes from TCRdb applying MiXCR to the multiplex PCR reads. Of approximately 20,000 distinct CDR3 sequences in the sample, approximately 28% were seen once. This clonotype has only a few counts. Its antigen is unidentified. Study-wide results and caveats: Symptomatic-phase blood samples from mildly ill patients and early samples from severe cases were scarce. Patients with COVID-19 reportedly showed strongly skewed T cell receptor beta variable and joining gene usage. Active COVID-19 showed highly clonal TRB repertoires; recovery showed diversity and richness above healthy donors.

V was clipped by 4 bases and J by 4 bases, with 6 bases between them. The CDR3 spans 12 residues. CDR1 is ENHRY and CDR2 is SYGVKD in the germline V gene. Each TRB amplification used roughly 250-550 ng of genomic DNA from blood. The sample comprised blood. The receptor's source is a human donor who had recovered from COVID-19. The rearrangement links TRBV10-3 to TRBJ2-3; D remains ambiguous. CDR3 in amino acids: CAISAGADTQYF. DNA for the CDR3: TGTGCCATCAGTGCGGGTGCAGATACGCAGTATTTT.